This is a list of T cell receptor beta chains from one sample in a study of T cell repertoires in cytomegalovirus infection. TCRdb used MiXCR to reprocess the reads, holding one entry per CDR3 protein. The table records about 190,000 distinct CDR3 sequences, over 25% of them present only once. The sample comprised PBMCs. Receptor source: a human donor in good health (CMV status not recorded). Some clones in this sample may be carry-over from other donors' samples. Each CDR3 is given with its conserved first and last residue. The order of the fields is J gene, D gene, clone size, V gene, CDR3 protein, CDR3 DNA. The D gene is left open where the match is weak. The size of a clone is reported for some rows only, either as once, few or many, or as a class for expanded clones.

j_call: TRBJ2-2
d_call: TRBD1
clone_size: .
v_call: TRBV6-2/TRBV6-3
cdr3_aa: CASRDRTSSGELFF
cdr3_nt: TGTGCCAGCCGGGACAGGACCTCCTCCGGGGAGCTGTTTTTT

j_call: TRBJ2-3
d_call: TRBD2
clone_size: few
v_call: TRBV4-3
cdr3_aa: CASSSAASGGSTDTQYF
cdr3_nt: TGCGCCAGCAGCTCGGCGGCTAGCGGGGGTAGCACAGATACGCAGTATTTT

j_call: TRBJ2-7
d_call: TRBD1
clone_size: few
v_call: TRBV6-5
cdr3_aa: CASSATGTAYEQYF
cdr3_nt: TGTGCCAGCAGTGCCACCGGGACAGCCTACGAGCAGTACTTC

j_call: TRBJ1-5
d_call: TRBD1
clone_size: .
v_call: TRBV10-3
cdr3_aa: CAISDGGGFGQPQHF
cdr3_nt: TGTGCCATCAGCGATGGAGGGGGCTTCGGTCAGCCCCAGCATTTT

j_call: TRBJ2-1
d_call: TRBD2
clone_size: .
v_call: TRBV6-2/TRBV6-3
cdr3_aa: CASSLAETNNEQFF
cdr3_nt: TGTGCCAGCAGCCTAGCGGAGACGAACAATGAGCAGTTCTTC

j_call: TRBJ1-4
d_call: .
clone_size: many
v_call: TRBV7-8
cdr3_aa: CASSLAPWGSRSNEKLFF
cdr3_nt: TGTGCCAGCAGCTTAGCGCCATGGGGGAGCCGTAGTAATGAAAAACTGTTTTTT

j_call: TRBJ2-7
d_call: TRBD1
clone_size: many
v_call: TRBV12-3/TRBV12-4
cdr3_aa: CASSIGQGAFEQYF
cdr3_nt: TGTGCCAGCAGCATCGGACAGGGGGCGTTCGAGCAGTACTTC

j_call: TRBJ2-1
d_call: .
clone_size: few
v_call: TRBV14
cdr3_aa: CASSQVGQGTYNEQFF
cdr3_nt: TGTGCCAGCAGCCAAGTAGGTCAGGGGACCTACAATGAGCAGTTCTTC

j_call: TRBJ1-2
d_call: .
clone_size: few
v_call: TRBV29-1
cdr3_aa: CSVRDTSTYGYTF
cdr3_nt: TGCAGCGTACGGGACACGAGCACCTATGGCTACACCTTC

j_call: TRBJ1-3
d_call: .
clone_size: .
v_call: TRBV6-6
cdr3_aa: CASSYSTGPGNTIYF
cdr3_nt: TGTGCCAGCAGTTACTCAACCGGACCTGGAAACACCATATATTTT

j_call: TRBJ1-2
d_call: .
clone_size: .
v_call: TRBV7-8
cdr3_aa: CASSSRGPNYGYTF
cdr3_nt: TGTGCCAGCAGCTCCCGGGGCCCTAACTATGGCTACACCTTC

j_call: TRBJ1-1
d_call: .
clone_size: .
v_call: TRBV20-1
cdr3_aa: CSAREPGQSLMNTEAFF
cdr3_nt: TGCAGTGCTAGAGAGCCTGGACAGTCGCTTATGAACACTGAAGCTTTCTTT

j_call: TRBJ2-1
d_call: .
clone_size: .
v_call: TRBV12-3/TRBV12-4
cdr3_aa: CASRPPGLSNEQFF
cdr3_nt: TGTGCCAGCAGGCCGCCGGGACTCTCGAATGAGCAGTTCTTC

j_call: TRBJ1-6
d_call: TRBD1
clone_size: .
v_call: TRBV5-4
cdr3_aa: CASSLDRGEYSPLHF
cdr3_nt: TGTGCCAGCAGCTTGGACAGGGGAGAGTATTCACCCCTCCACTTT

j_call: TRBJ2-5
d_call: TRBD2
clone_size: many
v_call: TRBV12-3/TRBV12-4
cdr3_aa: CASSLAGGQETQYF
cdr3_nt: TGTGCCAGCAGCTTAGCGGGGGGGCAAGAGACCCAGTACTTC

j_call: TRBJ2-5
d_call: TRBD2
clone_size: .
v_call: TRBV7-7
cdr3_aa: CASSLGTSGGLETQYF
cdr3_nt: TGTGCTAGCAGCTTAGGAACTAGCGGGGGTTTAGAGACCCAGTACTTC

j_call: TRBJ2-5
d_call: TRBD2
clone_size: .
v_call: TRBV20-1
cdr3_aa: CSASDPSGGAGETQYF
cdr3_nt: TGCAGTGCTAGCGACCCTAGCGGGGGGGCCGGAGAGACCCAGTACTTC

j_call: TRBJ2-3
d_call: TRBD2
clone_size: many
v_call: TRBV7-2
cdr3_aa: CASSPWGGGIRPTDTQYF
cdr3_nt: TGTGCCAGCAGTCCCTGGGGCGGGGGGATCCGTCCCACAGATACGCAGTATTTT

j_call: TRBJ1-6
d_call: TRBD1
clone_size: .
v_call: TRBV20-1
cdr3_aa: CSARDGAGGTNSPLHF
cdr3_nt: TGCAGTGCTAGAGATGGGGCAGGGGGCACGAATTCACCCCTCCACTTT

j_call: TRBJ1-1
d_call: .
clone_size: .
v_call: TRBV15
cdr3_aa: CATSRAGVNTEAFF
cdr3_nt: TGTGCCACCAGCAGAGCAGGGGTAAACACTGAAGCTTTCTTT

j_call: TRBJ2-6
d_call: .
clone_size: few
v_call: TRBV2
cdr3_aa: CATRPRDSGANVLTF
cdr3_nt: TGTGCCACTAGGCCTAGGGACTCTGGGGCCAACGTCCTGACTTTC

j_call: TRBJ1-1
d_call: .
clone_size: .
v_call: TRBV5-6
cdr3_aa: CASSPLSGSEAFF
cdr3_nt: TGTGCCAGCAGCCCATTATCGGGCTCGGAAGCTTTCTTT

j_call: TRBJ2-7
d_call: .
clone_size: many
v_call: TRBV6-1
cdr3_aa: CASSSPGRSTYEQYF
cdr3_nt: TGTGCCAGCAGTTCGCCGGGACGGAGTACCTACGAGCAGTACTTC

j_call: TRBJ1-2
d_call: .
clone_size: .
v_call: TRBV6-2/TRBV6-3
cdr3_aa: CASSQTGIYGYTF
cdr3_nt: TGTGCCAGCAGTCAGACCGGGATCTATGGCTACACCTTC

j_call: TRBJ1-2
d_call: TRBD1
clone_size: .
v_call: TRBV29-1
cdr3_aa: CSVSTGGSGYGYTF
cdr3_nt: TGCAGCGTGTCCACAGGGGGGAGTGGGTATGGCTACACCTTC

j_call: TRBJ2-1
d_call: .
clone_size: .
v_call: TRBV11-2
cdr3_aa: CASSSRGRADNEQFF
cdr3_nt: TGTGCCAGCAGCTCTCGGGGTAGAGCCGACAATGAGCAGTTCTTC

j_call: TRBJ1-1
d_call: .
clone_size: few
v_call: TRBV15
cdr3_aa: CATSRDRVSTEAFF
cdr3_nt: TGTGCCACCAGCAGAGATCGGGTATCAACTGAAGCTTTCTTT

j_call: TRBJ1-1
d_call: TRBD1
clone_size: .
v_call: TRBV7-4
cdr3_aa: CASGSLRTGLMNTEAFF
cdr3_nt: TGTGCCAGCGGCTCCCTCCGGACAGGGCTTATGAACACTGAAGCTTTCTTT

j_call: TRBJ2-3
d_call: TRBD2
clone_size: many
v_call: TRBV7-2
cdr3_aa: CASSLGLAGGFTDTQYF
cdr3_nt: TGTGCCAGCAGCTTAGGACTAGCGGGGGGTTTCACAGATACGCAGTATTTT

j_call: TRBJ1-2
d_call: .
clone_size: few
v_call: TRBV29-1
cdr3_aa: CSVLGRGGYTF
cdr3_nt: TGCAGCGTTTTAGGCAGGGGTGGCTACACCTTC

j_call: TRBJ2-5
d_call: .
clone_size: many
v_call: TRBV7-2
cdr3_aa: CASSFGLTQYF
cdr3_nt: TGTGCCAGCAGCTTTGGACTAACCCAGTACTTC

j_call: TRBJ2-1
d_call: .
clone_size: .
v_call: TRBV6-1
cdr3_aa: CASTDSGYYNEQFF
cdr3_nt: TGTGCCAGCACTGATAGCGGATATTACAATGAGCAGTTCTTC

j_call: TRBJ2-7
d_call: TRBD2
clone_size: few
v_call: TRBV7-2
cdr3_aa: CASSLGGSGVSYEQYF
cdr3_nt: TGTGCCAGCAGCTTAGGTGGTAGCGGGGTCTCCTACGAGCAGTACTTC

j_call: TRBJ2-7
d_call: .
clone_size: .
v_call: TRBV6-5
cdr3_aa: CASSYSREFSSYEQYF
cdr3_nt: TGTGCCAGCAGTTACTCGAGGGAGTTCAGCTCCTACGAGCAGTACTTC

j_call: TRBJ2-7
d_call: .
clone_size: .
v_call: TRBV2
cdr3_aa: CASSDKARGAGEQYF
cdr3_nt: TGTGCCAGCAGTGACAAGGCCAGGGGGGCTGGTGAGCAGTACTTC

j_call: TRBJ2-1
d_call: .
clone_size: .
v_call: TRBV10-3
cdr3_aa: CAISITGEGHNEQFF
cdr3_nt: TGTGCCATCAGTATTACAGGAGAAGGGCACAATGAGCAGTTCTTC

j_call: TRBJ2-7
d_call: .
clone_size: .
v_call: TRBV4-2
cdr3_aa: CASSQVFNRGGWYEQYF
cdr3_nt: TGTGCCAGCAGCCAAGTATTTAACAGGGGAGGTTGGTACGAGCAGTACTTC

j_call: TRBJ1-1
d_call: .
clone_size: .
v_call: TRBV11-2
cdr3_aa: CASSPSTGRTEAFF
cdr3_nt: TGTGCCAGCAGCCCATCAACAGGGAGAACTGAAGCTTTCTTT

j_call: TRBJ2-5
d_call: .
clone_size: .
v_call: TRBV11-2
cdr3_aa: CASSLGREETQYF
cdr3_nt: TGTGCCAGCAGCTTAGGGCGAGAAGAGACCCAGTACTTC

j_call: TRBJ1-4
d_call: .
clone_size: few
v_call: TRBV4-3
cdr3_aa: CASSQADSTNEKLFF
cdr3_nt: TGCGCCAGCAGCCAGGCTGACAGTACGAATGAAAAACTGTTTTTT

j_call: TRBJ2-7
d_call: .
clone_size: .
v_call: TRBV6-2/TRBV6-3
cdr3_aa: CASRRTDYEQYF
cdr3_nt: TGTGCCAGCAGACGAACAGATTACGAGCAGTACTTC

j_call: TRBJ1-2
d_call: .
clone_size: .
v_call: TRBV6-1
cdr3_aa: CASRVSGSPNYGYTF
cdr3_nt: TGTGCCAGCAGGGTTTCAGGGAGTCCTAACTATGGCTACACCTTC

j_call: TRBJ2-7
d_call: TRBD2
clone_size: many
v_call: TRBV6-1
cdr3_aa: CASSEGLAVGEQYF
cdr3_nt: TGTGCCAGCAGTGAAGGACTAGCGGTTGGTGAGCAGTACTTC

j_call: TRBJ2-3
d_call: .
clone_size: .
v_call: TRBV5-4
cdr3_aa: CASSLDEASTDTQYF
cdr3_nt: TGTGCCAGCAGCTTGGATGAAGCTAGCACAGATACGCAGTATTTT

j_call: TRBJ1-6
d_call: .
clone_size: many
v_call: TRBV7-2
cdr3_aa: CASSLAPHSPLHF
cdr3_nt: TGTGCCAGCAGCTTAGCCCCTCATTCACCCCTCCACTTT

j_call: TRBJ2-1
d_call: .
clone_size: .
v_call: TRBV4-1
cdr3_aa: CASTRTRSGEQFF
cdr3_nt: TGCGCCAGCACAAGGACCCGATCGGGTGAGCAGTTCTTC

j_call: TRBJ2-2
d_call: .
clone_size: few
v_call: TRBV7-3
cdr3_aa: CASSPRQGGTGELFF
cdr3_nt: TGTGCCAGCAGCCCCCGGCAGGGGGGGACCGGGGAGCTGTTTTTT

j_call: TRBJ1-5
d_call: .
clone_size: many
v_call: TRBV7-8
cdr3_aa: CASSLFGTRGNQPQHF
cdr3_nt: TGTGCCAGCAGCTTATTTGGGACTCGGGGCAATCAGCCCCAGCATTTT

j_call: TRBJ2-2
d_call: TRBD1
clone_size: .
v_call: TRBV4-3
cdr3_aa: CASSQDVTGQYANNGELFF
cdr3_nt: TGCGCCAGCAGCCAAGATGTTACGGGACAGTACGCGAACAACGGGGAGCTGTTTTTT

j_call: TRBJ2-7
d_call: .
clone_size: .
v_call: TRBV5-4
cdr3_aa: CASSLKVGSGEQYF
cdr3_nt: TGTGCCAGCAGCTTGAAAGTGGGAAGTGGCGAGCAGTACTTC

j_call: TRBJ2-1
d_call: .
clone_size: many
v_call: TRBV7-2
cdr3_aa: CASSLGYGQDEQFF
cdr3_nt: TGTGCCAGCAGCTTGGGCTACGGCCAGGATGAGCAGTTCTTC

j_call: TRBJ2-5
d_call: .
clone_size: few
v_call: TRBV4-3
cdr3_aa: CASSQDQGLQETQYF
cdr3_nt: TGCGCCAGCAGCCAAGATCAGGGGTTGCAAGAGACCCAGTACTTC

j_call: TRBJ2-5
d_call: TRBD2
clone_size: few
v_call: TRBV2
cdr3_aa: CASSQRLAWETQYF
cdr3_nt: TGTGCCAGCAGTCAACGACTAGCGTGGGAGACCCAGTACTTC

j_call: TRBJ1-5
d_call: .
clone_size: few
v_call: TRBV23-1
cdr3_aa: CASSQSESANQPQHF
cdr3_nt: TGCGCCAGCAGTCAATCTGAGAGCGCCAATCAGCCCCAGCATTTT

j_call: TRBJ1-2
d_call: TRBD1
clone_size: few
v_call: TRBV6-1
cdr3_aa: CASSRDREANYGYTF
cdr3_nt: TGTGCCAGCAGCCGTGACAGGGAGGCTAACTATGGCTACACCTTC